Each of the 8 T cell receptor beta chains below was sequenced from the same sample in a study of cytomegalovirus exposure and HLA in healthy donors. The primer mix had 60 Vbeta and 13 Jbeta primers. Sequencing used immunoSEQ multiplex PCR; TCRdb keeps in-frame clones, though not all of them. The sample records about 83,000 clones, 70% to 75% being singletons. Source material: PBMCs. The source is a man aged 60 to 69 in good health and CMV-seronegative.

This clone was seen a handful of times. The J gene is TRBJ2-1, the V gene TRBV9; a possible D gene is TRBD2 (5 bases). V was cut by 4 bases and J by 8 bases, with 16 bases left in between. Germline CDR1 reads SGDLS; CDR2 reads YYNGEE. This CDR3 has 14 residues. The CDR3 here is CASSHAGDGDEQFF. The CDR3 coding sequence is TGTGCCAGCAGCCACGCCGGGGATGGGGATGAGCAGTTCTTC. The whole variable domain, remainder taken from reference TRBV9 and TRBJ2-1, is DSGVTQTPKHLITATGQRVTLRCSPRSGDLSVYWYQQSLDQGLQFLIQYYNGEERAKGNILERFSAQQFPDLHSELNLSSLELGDSALYFCASSHAGDGDEQFFGPGTRLTVL.

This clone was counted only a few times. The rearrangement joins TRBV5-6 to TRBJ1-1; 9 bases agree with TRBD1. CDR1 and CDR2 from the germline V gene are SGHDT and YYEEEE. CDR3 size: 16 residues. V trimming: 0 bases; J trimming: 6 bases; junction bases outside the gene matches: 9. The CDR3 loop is CASSLERDRVLSEAFF. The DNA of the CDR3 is TGTGCCAGCAGCTTGGAACGGGACAGGGTATTATCTGAAGCTTTCTTT.

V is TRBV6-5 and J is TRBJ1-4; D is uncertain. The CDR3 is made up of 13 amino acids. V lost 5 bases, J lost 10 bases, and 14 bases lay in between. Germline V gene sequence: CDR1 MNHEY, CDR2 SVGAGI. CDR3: CASSPYSEGKLFF. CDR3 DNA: TGTGCCAGCAGTCCCTACTCCGAGGGAAAACTGTTTTTT.

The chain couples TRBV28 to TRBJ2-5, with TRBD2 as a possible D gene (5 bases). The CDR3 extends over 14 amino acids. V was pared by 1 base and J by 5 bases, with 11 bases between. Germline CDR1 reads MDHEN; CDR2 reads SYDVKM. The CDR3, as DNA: TGTGCCAGCAGTTTATCGGCGCGAGGGGAGACCCAGTACTTC. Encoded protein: CASSLSARGETQYF.

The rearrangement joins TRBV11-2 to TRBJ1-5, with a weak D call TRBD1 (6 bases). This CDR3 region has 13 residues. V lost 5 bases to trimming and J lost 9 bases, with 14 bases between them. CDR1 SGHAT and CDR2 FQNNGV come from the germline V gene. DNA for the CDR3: TGTGCCAGCAGCCCATTGGGGGCGAGGCCCCAGCATTTT. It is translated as CASSPLGARPQHF.

The CDR3 here is CSAWTGGRAGELFF. CDR3 DNA sequence: TGCAGCGCTTGGACAGGGGGCCGAGCCGGGGAGCTGTTTTTT. V is TRBV29-1 and J is TRBJ2-2, with 11 bases identical to TRBD1. The trim removed 7 bases at V and 6 bases at J, leaving 7 bases unmatched. CDR1 and CDR2 from the germline V gene are SQVTM and ANQGSEA. CDR3 length: 14 residues.

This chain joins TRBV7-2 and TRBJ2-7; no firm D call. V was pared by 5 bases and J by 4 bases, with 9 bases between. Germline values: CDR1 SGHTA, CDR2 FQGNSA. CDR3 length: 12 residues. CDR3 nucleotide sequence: TGTGCCAGCAGCCTAGACCTATACGAGCAGTACTTC. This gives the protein CASSLDLYEQYF.

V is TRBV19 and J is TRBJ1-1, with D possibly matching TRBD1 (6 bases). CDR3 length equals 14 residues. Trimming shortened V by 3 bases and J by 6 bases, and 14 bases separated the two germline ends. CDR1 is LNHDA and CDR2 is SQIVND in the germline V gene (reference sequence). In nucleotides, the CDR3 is TGTGCCAGTAGTATGGGTGCAGGGGTCGCTGAAGCTTTCTTT. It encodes CASSMGAGVAEAFF.